Here is one T cell receptor (beta chain) with its context. The CDR3 is 15 amino acids. J lost 0 bases, V lost 5 bases, and 4 bases had no gene match. Germline V lookup: CDR1 SGHRS, CDR2 YFSETQ. The sample comes from a study of cytomegalovirus exposure and HLA in healthy donors. The PCR was carried out with 60 Vbeta primers and 13 Jbeta primers. Measured with immunoSEQ multiplex PCR; TCRdb has only the in-frame clones, and not every one. The data show fewer than 70,000 clones, and the top ten clones hold approximately 5.1%. What was sequenced was PBMCs. V is TRBV5-1 and J is TRBJ2-7; 11 nucleotides match TRBD2. This clonotype originated in a man in his thirties or forties in good health and CMV-seropositive. The CDR3 protein is CASRWTSGPSYEQYF. CDR3 coding DNA: TGCGCCAGCAGGTGGACTAGCGGGCCCTCCTACGAGCAGTACTTC.